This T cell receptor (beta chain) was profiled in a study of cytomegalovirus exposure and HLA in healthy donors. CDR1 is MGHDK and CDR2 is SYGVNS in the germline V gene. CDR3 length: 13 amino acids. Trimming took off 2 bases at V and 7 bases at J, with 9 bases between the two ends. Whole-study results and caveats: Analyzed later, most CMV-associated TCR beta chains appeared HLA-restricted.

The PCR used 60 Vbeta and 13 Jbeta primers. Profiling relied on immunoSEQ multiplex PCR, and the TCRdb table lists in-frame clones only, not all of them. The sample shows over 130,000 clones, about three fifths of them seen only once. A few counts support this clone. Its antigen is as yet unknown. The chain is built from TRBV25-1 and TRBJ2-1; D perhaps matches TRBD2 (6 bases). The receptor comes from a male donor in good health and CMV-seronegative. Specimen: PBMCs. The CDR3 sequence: CASSERGANEQFF. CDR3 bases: TGTGCCAGCAGTGAACGCGGGGCAAATGAGCAGTTCTTC.